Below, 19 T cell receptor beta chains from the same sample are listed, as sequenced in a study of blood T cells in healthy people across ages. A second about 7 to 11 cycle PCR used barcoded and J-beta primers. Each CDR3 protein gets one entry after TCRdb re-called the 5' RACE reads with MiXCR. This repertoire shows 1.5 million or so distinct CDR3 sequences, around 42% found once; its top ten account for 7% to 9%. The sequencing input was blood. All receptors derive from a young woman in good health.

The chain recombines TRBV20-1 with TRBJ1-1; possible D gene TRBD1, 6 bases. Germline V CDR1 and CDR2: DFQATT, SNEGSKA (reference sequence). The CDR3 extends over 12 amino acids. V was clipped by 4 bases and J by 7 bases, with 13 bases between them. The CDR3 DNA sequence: TGCAGTGCTAAAGAGACAGGAGATGAAGCTTTCTTT. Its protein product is CSAKETGDEAFF.

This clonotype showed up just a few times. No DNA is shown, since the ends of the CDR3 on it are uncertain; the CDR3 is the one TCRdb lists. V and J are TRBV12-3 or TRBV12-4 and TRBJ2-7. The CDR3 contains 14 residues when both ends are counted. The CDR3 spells CASSTSVSPYEQYF.

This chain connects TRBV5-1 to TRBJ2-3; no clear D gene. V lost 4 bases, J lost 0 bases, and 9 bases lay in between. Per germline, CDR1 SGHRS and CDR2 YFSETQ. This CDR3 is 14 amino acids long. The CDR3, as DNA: TGCGCCAGCAGCCCAACCGAAAGCACAGATACGCAGTATTTT. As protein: CASSPTESTDTQYF.

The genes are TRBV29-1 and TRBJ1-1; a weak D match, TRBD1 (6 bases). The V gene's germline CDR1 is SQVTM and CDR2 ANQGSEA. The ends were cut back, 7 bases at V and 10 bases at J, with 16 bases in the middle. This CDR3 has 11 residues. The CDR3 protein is CSADRGARAFF. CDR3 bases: TGCAGCGCCGATAGGGGGGCTCGAGCTTTCTTT.

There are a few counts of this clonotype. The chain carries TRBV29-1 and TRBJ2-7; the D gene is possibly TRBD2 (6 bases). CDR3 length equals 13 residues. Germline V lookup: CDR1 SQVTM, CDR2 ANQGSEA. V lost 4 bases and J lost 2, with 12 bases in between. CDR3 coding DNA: TGCAGCGTTGCCCAGGACTACACCTACGAGCAGTACTTC. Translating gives CSVAQDYTYEQYF.

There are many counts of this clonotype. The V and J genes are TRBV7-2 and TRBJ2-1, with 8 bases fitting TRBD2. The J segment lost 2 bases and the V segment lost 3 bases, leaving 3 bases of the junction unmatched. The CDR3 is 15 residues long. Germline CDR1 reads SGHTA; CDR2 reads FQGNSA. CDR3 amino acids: CASSLGGGPYNEQFF. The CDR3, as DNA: TGTGCCAGCAGCTTGGGCGGGGGGCCCTACAATGAGCAGTTCTTC.

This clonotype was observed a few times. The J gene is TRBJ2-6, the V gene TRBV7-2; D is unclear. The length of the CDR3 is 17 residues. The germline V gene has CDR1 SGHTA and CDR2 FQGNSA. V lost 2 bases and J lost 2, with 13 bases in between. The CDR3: CASSLPVATPGANVLTF. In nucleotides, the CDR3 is TGTGCCAGCAGCTTACCAGTCGCCACCCCTGGGGCCAACGTCCTGACTTTC.

CDR3 coding DNA: TGTGCCAGCAGTGGGCGTCCGGGACCTCCCCCAGCAGATACGCAGTATTTT. Protein product: CASSGRPGPPPADTQYF. The chain links TRBV5-6 to TRBJ2-3; D possibly uses TRBD1 or TRBD2 (5 bases each). The CDR3 extends over 17 amino acids. Germline CDR1 reads SGHDT; CDR2 reads YYEEEE. Trimming took off 5 bases at V and 4 bases at J, with 23 bases between the two ends. Drawing the rest from reference TRBV5-6 and TRBJ2-3, the complete variable domain is DAGVTQSPTHLIKTRGQQVTLRCSPKSGHDTVSWYQQALGQGPQFIFQYYEEEERQRGNFPDRFSGHQFPNYSSELNVNALLLGDSALYLCASSGRPGPPPADTQYFGPGTRLTVL.

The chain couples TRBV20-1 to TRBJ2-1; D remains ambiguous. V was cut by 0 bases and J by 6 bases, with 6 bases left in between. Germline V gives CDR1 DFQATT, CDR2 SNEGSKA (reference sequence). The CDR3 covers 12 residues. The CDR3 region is CSAREVPNEQFF. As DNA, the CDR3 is TGCAGTGCTAGAGAAGTACCCAATGAGCAGTTCTTC.

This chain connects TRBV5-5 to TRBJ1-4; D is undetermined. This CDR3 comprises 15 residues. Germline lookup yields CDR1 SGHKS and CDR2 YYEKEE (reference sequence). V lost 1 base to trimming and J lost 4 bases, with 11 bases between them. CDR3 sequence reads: CASSLIGWGNEKLFF. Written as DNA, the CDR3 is TGTGCCAGCAGCTTGATCGGTTGGGGTAATGAAAAACTGTTTTTT.

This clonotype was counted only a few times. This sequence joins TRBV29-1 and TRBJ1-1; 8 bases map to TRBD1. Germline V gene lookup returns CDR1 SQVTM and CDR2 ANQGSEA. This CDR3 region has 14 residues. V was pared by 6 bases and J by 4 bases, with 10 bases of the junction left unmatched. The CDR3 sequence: CSVQQQGGVTEAFF. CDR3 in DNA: TGCAGCGTGCAGCAACAGGGGGGTGTCACTGAAGCTTTCTTT.

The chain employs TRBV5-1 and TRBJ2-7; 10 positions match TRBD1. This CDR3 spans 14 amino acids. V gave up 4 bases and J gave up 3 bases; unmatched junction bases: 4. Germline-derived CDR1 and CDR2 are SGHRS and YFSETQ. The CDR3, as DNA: TGCGCCAGCAGCGAGGACAGGGGGGACTACGAGCAGTACTTC. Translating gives CASSEDRGDYEQYF.

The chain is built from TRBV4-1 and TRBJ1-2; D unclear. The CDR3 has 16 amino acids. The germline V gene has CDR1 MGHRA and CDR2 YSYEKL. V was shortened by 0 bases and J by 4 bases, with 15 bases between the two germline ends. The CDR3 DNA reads TGCGCCAGCAGCCAAGAGTTCCCTCGACGGGGCTATGGCTACACCTTC. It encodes CASSQEFPRRGYGYTF.

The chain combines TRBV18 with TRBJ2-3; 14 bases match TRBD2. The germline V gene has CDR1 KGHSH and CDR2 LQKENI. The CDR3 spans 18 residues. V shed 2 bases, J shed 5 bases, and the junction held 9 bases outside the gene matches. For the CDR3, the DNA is TGTGCCAGCTCACCAAACTCCGGGACTAGCGGGGGCCGAGATACGCAGTATTTT. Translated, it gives CASSPNSGTSGGRDTQYF.

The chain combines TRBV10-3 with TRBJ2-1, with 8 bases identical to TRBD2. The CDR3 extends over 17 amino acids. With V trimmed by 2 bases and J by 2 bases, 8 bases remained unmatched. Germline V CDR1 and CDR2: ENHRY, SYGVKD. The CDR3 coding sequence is TGTGCCATCAGTGAGGGCGTGGGAGCGGGAGCCTACAATGAGCAGTTCTTC. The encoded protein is CAISEGVGAGAYNEQFF.

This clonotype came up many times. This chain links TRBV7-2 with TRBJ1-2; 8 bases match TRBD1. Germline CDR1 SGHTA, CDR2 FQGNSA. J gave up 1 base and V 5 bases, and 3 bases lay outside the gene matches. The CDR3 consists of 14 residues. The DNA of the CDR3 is TGTGCCAGCAGCGAGGACAGGGTTAACTATGGCTACACCTTC. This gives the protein CASSEDRVNYGYTF.

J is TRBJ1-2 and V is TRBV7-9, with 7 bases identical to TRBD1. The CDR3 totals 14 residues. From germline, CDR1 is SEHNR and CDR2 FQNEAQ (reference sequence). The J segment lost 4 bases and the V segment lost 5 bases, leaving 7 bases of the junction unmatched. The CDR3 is CASSPTGVPYGYTF. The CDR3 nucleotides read TGTGCCAGCAGCCCTACAGGGGTCCCCTATGGCTACACCTTC.

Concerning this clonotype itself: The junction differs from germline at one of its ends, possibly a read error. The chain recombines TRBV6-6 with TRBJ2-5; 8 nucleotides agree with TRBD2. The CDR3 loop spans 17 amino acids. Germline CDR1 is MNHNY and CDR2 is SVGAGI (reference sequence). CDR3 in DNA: TGTGCCAGCAGTTACTCGAGACTAGCGCGCACCCAAAAGACCCAGTACTTC. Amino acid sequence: CASSYSRLARTQKTQYF.

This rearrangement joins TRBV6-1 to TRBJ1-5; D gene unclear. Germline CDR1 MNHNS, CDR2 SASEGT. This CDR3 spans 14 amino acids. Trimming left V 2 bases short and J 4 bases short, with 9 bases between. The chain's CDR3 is CASSEQALNQPQHF. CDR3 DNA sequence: TGTGCCAGCAGTGAACAGGCATTAAATCAGCCCCAGCATTTT.